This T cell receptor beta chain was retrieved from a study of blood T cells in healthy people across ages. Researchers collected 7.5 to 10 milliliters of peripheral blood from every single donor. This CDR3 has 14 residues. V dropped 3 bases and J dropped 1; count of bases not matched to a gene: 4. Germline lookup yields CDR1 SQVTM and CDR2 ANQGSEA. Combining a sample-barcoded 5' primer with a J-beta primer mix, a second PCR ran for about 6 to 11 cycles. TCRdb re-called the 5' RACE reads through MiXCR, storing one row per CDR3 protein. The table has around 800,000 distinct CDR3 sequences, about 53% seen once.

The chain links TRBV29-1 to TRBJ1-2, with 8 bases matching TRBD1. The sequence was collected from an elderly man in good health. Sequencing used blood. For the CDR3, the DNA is TGCAGCGTTGATAGGGGACAGGATAACTATGGCTACACCTTC. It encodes CSVDRGQDNYGYTF.